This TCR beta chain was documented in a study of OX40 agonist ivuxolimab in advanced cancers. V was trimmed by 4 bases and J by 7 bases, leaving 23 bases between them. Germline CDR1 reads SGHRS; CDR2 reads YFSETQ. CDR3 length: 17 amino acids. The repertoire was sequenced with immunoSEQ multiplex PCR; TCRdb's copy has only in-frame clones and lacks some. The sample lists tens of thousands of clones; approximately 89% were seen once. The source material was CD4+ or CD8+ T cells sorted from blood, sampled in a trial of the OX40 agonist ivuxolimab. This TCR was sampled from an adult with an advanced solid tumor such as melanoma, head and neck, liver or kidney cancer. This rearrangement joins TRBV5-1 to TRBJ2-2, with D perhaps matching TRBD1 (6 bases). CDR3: CASSHLGPTGMGGELFF. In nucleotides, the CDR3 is TGCGCCAGCAGCCACCTAGGGCCAACAGGGATGGGCGGGGAGCTGTTTTTT.